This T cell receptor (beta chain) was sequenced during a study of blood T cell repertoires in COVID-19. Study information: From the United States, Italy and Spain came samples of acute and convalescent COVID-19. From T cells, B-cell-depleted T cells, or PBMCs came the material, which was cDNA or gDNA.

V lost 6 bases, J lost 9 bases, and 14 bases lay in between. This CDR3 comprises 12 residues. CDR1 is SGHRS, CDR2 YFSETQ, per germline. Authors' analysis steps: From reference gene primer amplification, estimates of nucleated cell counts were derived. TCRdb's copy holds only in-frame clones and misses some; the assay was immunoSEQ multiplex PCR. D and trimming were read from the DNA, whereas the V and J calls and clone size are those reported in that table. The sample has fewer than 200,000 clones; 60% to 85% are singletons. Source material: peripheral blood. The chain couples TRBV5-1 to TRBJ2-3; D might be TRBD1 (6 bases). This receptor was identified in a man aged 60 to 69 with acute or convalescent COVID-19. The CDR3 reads CASTLDRLTQYF. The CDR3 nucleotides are TGCGCCAGCACCCTGGACAGATTGACGCAGTATTTT.